The 6 T cell receptor beta chains in this list originate from one sample, sequenced in a study of CD8+CD57+ T cells in acquired aplastic anemia. Flow cytometry had shown expanded CD8+CD57+ cells in the patients chosen for sequencing. Profiling of TCR beta VDJ combinations and CDR3 sequences used genomic DNA as template. TCRdb redid the calling of the reads with MiXCR, one entry per CDR3 protein. Of under 350,000 distinct CDR3 sequences listed, approximately 60% are singletons. The material sequenced was sorted CD4+, CD8+, or CD8+CD57+ T cells (not recorded which) from PBMCs. The receptor source for this set is a human donor with aplastic anemia.

CDR3 loop: CASSSGGASTDTQYF. The CDR3 coding sequence is TGTGCCAGCAGCTCGGGCGGAGCTAGCACAGATACGCAGTATTTT. The rearrangement uses TRBV2 and TRBJ2-3; D is ambiguous. This CDR3 contains 15 residues. Germline CDR1 reads SNHLY; CDR2 reads FYNNEI. V lost 6 bases and J lost 0, with 13 bases in between.

This clonotype was observed many times. The CDR3 DNA reads as TGTGCCAGCAGTCTGGGACCCTCGGGCGAGCAGTACTTC. Translated, it gives CASSLGPSGEQYF. The J gene is TRBJ2-7, the V gene TRBV6-1, with D perhaps assigned TRBD1 or TRBD2 (5 bases each). The germline V and J ends were trimmed by 5 bases and 6 bases, with 14 bases remaining between them. The CDR3 is 13 residues long. Germline CDR1 is MNHNS and CDR2 is SASEGT.

The rearrangement joins TRBV12-3 or TRBV12-4 to TRBJ2-7; weak D call: TRBD1 (6 bases). Trimming removed 5 bases at V and 0 bases at J, with 14 bases between. CDR3 length: 15 residues. The CDR3 sequence is CASSPGTLSSYEQYF. The CDR3 DNA sequence: TGTGCCAGCAGTCCCGGGACATTGAGCTCCTACGAGCAGTACTTC.

The chain couples TRBV19 to TRBJ2-1, with D perhaps assigned TRBD1 or TRBD2 (5 bases each). The CDR3 spans 12 residues. Germline CDR1 is LNHDA and CDR2 is SQIVND (reference sequence). Trimming removed 4 bases from V and 9 bases from J, with 10 bases in between. CDR3 DNA: TGTGCCAGTAGTACCGGGGCGGGTGAGCAGTTCTTC. Its protein is CASSTGAGEQFF.

Comment on this clonotype: The junction and the germline gene differ at one end; a read error may be behind it. The chain employs TRBV19 and TRBJ2-2; maybe TRBD2 (6 bases). The CDR3 spans 16 residues. In germline, CDR1 is LNHDA, CDR2 SQIVND (reference sequence). The DNA for the CDR3 is TGTGCTAGTAGTGGGGGACTCCCCTTAAACACCGGGGAGCTGTTTTTT. Translating it yields CASSGGLPLNTGELFF.

The V gene is TRBV20-1, the J gene TRBJ2-7; 7 bases agree with TRBD1. V shed 6 bases and J 4 bases; nucleotides not matched to a gene: 9. The CDR3 has 13 residues. Germline CDR1 DFQATT, CDR2 SNEGSKA (reference sequence). The CDR3 region is CSAEDREPYEQYF. The CDR3 DNA reads as TGCAGTGCAGAAGACAGGGAACCTTACGAGCAGTACTTC.